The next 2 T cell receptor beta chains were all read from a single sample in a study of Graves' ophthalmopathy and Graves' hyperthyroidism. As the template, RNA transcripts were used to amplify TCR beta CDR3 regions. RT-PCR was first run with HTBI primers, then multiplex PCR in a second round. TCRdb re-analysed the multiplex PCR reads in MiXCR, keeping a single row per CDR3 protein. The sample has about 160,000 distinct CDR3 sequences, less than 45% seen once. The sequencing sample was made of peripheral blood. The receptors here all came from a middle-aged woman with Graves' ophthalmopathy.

In DNA, the CDR3 is TGTGCCAGCAGTTTAGAGGGGTTGGGAACGATCACTGAAGCTTTCTTT. Translation: CASSLEGLGTITEAFF. The chain employs TRBV27 and TRBJ1-1; a weak D match, TRBD1 (5 bases). Trimming shortened V by 2 bases and J by 4 bases, and 17 bases separated the two germline ends. This CDR3 contains 16 residues. Germline CDR1 and CDR2: MNHEY and SMNVEV (reference sequence).

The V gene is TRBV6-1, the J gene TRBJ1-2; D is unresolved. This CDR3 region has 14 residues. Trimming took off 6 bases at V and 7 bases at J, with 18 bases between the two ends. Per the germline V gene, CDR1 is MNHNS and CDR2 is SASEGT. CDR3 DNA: TGTGCCAGCAGAGAGCCAGGTTCCGGCGGTGGCTACACCTTC. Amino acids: CASREPGSGGGYTF.